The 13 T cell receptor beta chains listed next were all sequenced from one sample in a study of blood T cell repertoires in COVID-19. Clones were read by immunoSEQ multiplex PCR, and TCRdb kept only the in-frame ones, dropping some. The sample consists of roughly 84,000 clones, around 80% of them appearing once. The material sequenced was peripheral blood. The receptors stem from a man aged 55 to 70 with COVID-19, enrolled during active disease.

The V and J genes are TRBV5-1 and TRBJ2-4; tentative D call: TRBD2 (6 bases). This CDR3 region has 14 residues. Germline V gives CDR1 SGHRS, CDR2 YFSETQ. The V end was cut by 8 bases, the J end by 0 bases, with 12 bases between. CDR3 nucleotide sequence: TGCGCCAGTTCGGGGGACCCAGCCAAAAACATTCAGTACTTC. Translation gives CASSGDPAKNIQYF.

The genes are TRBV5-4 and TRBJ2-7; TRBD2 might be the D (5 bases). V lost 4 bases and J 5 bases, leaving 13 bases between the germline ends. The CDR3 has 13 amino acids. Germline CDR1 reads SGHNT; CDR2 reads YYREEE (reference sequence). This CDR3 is CASSPRASNEQYF. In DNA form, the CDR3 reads TGTGCCAGCAGCCCGCGGGCCTCAAACGAGCAGTACTTC. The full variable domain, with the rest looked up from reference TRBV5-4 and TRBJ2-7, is ETGVTQSPTHLIKTRGQQVTLRCSSQSGHNTVSWYQQALGQGPQFIFQYYREEENGRGNFPPRFSGLQFPNYSSELNVNALELDDSALYLCASSPRASNEQYFGPGTRLTVT.

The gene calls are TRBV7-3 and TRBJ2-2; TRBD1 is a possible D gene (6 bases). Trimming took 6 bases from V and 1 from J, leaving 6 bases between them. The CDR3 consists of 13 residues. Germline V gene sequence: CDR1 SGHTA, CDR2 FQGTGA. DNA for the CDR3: TGTGCCAGCAGGACAGGGAACACCGGGGAGCTGTTTTTT. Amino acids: CASRTGNTGELFF.

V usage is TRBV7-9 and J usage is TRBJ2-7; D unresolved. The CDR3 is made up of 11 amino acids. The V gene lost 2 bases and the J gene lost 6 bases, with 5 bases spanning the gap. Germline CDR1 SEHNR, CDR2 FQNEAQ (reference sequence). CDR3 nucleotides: TGTGCCAGCAGCTTAACGAGCGAGCAGTACTTC. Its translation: CASSLTSEQYF.

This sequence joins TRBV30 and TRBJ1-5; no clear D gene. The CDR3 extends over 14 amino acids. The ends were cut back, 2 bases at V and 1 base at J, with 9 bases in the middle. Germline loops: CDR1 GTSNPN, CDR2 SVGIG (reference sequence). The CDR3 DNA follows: TGTGCCTGGAGTAAAGTCCAGAGCAATCAGCCCCAGCATTTT. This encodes CAWSKVQSNQPQHF.

CDR3 sequence (DNA): TGCGCCAGCAGCCTGCTTGGGGACTGGAACACTGAAGCTTTCTTT. It encodes CASSLLGDWNTEAFF. The rearrangement uses TRBV5-1 and TRBJ1-1, with D perhaps TRBD1 (5 bases). CDR1 SGHRS and CDR2 YFSETQ come from the germline V gene. This CDR3 has 15 amino acids. V lost 4 bases and J 1 base, leaving 14 bases between the germline ends.

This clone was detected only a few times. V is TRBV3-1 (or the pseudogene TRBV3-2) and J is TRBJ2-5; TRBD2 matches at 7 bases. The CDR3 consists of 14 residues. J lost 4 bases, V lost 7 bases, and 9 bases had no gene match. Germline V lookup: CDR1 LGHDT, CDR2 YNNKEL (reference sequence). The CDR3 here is CASTRSGARETQYF. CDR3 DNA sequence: TGTGCCAGCACTCGGAGCGGGGCTCGAGAGACCCAGTACTTC.

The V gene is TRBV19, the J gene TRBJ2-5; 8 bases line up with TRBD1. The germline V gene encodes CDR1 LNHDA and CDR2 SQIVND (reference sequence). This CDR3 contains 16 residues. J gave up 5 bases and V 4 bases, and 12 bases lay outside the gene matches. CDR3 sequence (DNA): TGTGCCAGTAGTACCTCAAACGGACAGGGTAGGGAGACCCAGTACTTC. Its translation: CASSTSNGQGRETQYF. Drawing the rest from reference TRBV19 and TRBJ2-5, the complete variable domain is DGGITQSPKYLFRKEGQNVTLSCEQNLNHDAMYWYRQDPGQGLRLIYYSQIVNDFQKGDIAEGYSVSREKKESFPLTVTSAQKNPTAFYLCASSTSNGQGRETQYFGPGTRLLVL.

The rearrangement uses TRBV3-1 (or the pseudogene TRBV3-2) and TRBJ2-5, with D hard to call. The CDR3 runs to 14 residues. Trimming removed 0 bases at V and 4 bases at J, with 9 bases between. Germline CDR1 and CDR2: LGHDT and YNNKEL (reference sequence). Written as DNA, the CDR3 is TGTGCCAGCAGCCAAGATCCGGTAGCAGAGACCCAGTACTTC. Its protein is CASSQDPVAETQYF.

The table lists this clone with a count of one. CDR3 residues: CAISDGLTSDTQYF. The CDR3, as DNA: TGTGCCATCAGTGATGGACTCACGTCAGATACGCAGTATTTT. The chain couples TRBV10-3 to TRBJ2-3; the D gene is possibly TRBD2 (5 bases). The germline gives CDR1 ENHRY, CDR2 SYGVKD. Between the trimmed V and J ends, which lost 3 bases and 4 bases, there was a span of 11 bases. The CDR3 spans 14 residues.

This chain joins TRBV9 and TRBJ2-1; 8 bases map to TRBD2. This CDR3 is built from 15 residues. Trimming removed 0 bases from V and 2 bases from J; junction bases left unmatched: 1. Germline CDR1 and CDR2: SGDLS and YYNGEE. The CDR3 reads CASSVGAGAYNEQFF. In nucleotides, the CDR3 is TGTGCCAGCAGCGTAGGAGCGGGGGCCTACAATGAGCAGTTCTTC.

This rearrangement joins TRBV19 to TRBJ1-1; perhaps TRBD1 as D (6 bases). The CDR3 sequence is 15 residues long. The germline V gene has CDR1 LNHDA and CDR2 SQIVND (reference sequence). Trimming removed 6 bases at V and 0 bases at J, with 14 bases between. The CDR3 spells CASRPGWTVNTEAFF. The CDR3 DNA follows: TGTGCCAGTAGGCCGGGGTGGACAGTGAACACTGAAGCTTTCTTT.

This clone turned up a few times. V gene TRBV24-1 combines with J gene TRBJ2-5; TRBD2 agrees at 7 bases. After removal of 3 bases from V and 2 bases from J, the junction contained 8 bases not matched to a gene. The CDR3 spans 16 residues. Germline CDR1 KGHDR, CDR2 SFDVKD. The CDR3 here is CATSDGGGPRQETQYF. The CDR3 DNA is TGTGCCACCAGTGATGGGGGGGGTCCTCGGCAAGAGACCCAGTACTTC.